Following are 18 T cell receptor beta chains from one sample sequenced in a study of cytomegalovirus exposure and HLA in healthy donors. Use of 60 Vbeta and 13 Jbeta primers characterized the PCR. The repertoire was sequenced with immunoSEQ multiplex PCR; TCRdb's copy has only in-frame clones and lacks some. The sample lists 100,000 to 150,000 clones; 70% to 80% were seen once. The sample comprised PBMCs. The receptors were sampled from a female donor in good health and CMV-seronegative.

Of note for this clone: The sample has other DNA sequences that encode this CDR3 too. V and J are TRBV11-1 and TRBJ2-2; D gene unclear. The CDR3 has 12 residues. Trimming stripped 5 bases from V and 5 bases from J, with 6 bases between. Germline loops: CDR1 SGHAT, CDR2 FQDESV (reference sequence). The CDR3 nucleotides read TGTGCCAGCAGCCCTTTAACCGGGGAGCTGTTTTTT. Translation gives CASSPLTGELFF. Based on the CDR3 plus reference TRBV11-1 and TRBJ2-2, the full variable domain is EAEVAQSPRYKITEKSQAVAFWCDPISGHATLYWYRQILGQGPELLVQFQDESVVDDSQLPKDRFSAERLKGVDSTLKIQPAELGDSAMYLCASSPLTGELFFGEGSRLTVL.

This sequence joins TRBV5-1 and TRBJ2-5, with D possibly matching TRBD1 (7 bases). The germline CDR1 and CDR2 sequences are SGHRS and YFSETQ. The V end was cut by 0 bases, the J end by 11 bases, with 20 bases between. This CDR3 is built from 15 residues. CDR3 in amino acids: CASSLEMRTRGEQYF. CDR3 coding DNA: TGCGCCAGCAGCTTGGAGATGCGAACCAGGGGGGAGCAGTACTTC.

The V call is TRBV5-1, the J call TRBJ1-4; no clear D gene. V was pared by 0 bases and J by 1 base, with 10 bases between. CDR1 and CDR2 (germline): SGHRS, YFSETQ. This CDR3 has 16 amino acids. The CDR3 bases are TGCGCCAGCAGCTTGGCCTTCAGACAAACTAATGAAAAACTGTTTTTT. This codes for CASSLAFRQTNEKLFF.

CDR3 amino acids: CASSVAGPTDTQYF. The CDR3 DNA reads as TGTGCCAGCAGTGTAGCGGGGCCCACAGATACGCAGTATTTT. The chain employs TRBV25-1 and TRBJ2-3; 8 nucleotides match TRBD2. Losses at the gene ends were 4 bases for V and 2 bases for J; bases not matched to a gene: 2. The germline gives CDR1 MGHDK, CDR2 SYGVNS. This CDR3 has 14 residues.

The V call is TRBV6-5, the J call TRBJ1-2; 8 nucleotides line up with TRBD1. This CDR3 spans 14 amino acids. Germline loops: CDR1 MNHEY, CDR2 SVGAGI. With 5 bases clipped from V and 7 bases from J, the junction kept 9 bases outside the gene matches. For the CDR3, the DNA is TGTGCCAGCAGTCCTCAGGGGGCTCTTGGTGGCTACACCTTC. As protein: CASSPQGALGGYTF.

The chain carries TRBV7-8 and TRBJ2-1, with 7 bases matching TRBD1. This CDR3 has 16 amino acids. CDR1 and CDR2 from the germline V gene are SGHVS and FQNEAQ. V shed 5 bases and J 2 bases; nucleotides not matched to a gene: 9. CDR3 coding DNA: TGTGCCAGCAGCCCGAGACAGGGACGAGCCTACAATGAGCAGTTCTTC. Protein: CASSPRQGRAYNEQFF.

This clone was observed a handful of times. The rearrangement links TRBV7-2 to TRBJ1-2; 7 nucleotides match TRBD1. Trimming at V came to 1 base and at J to 4 bases, leaving 9 bases not matched to a gene. Germline loops: CDR1 SGHTA, CDR2 FQGNSA. The CDR3 is 16 residues long. The CDR3 here is CASSLVGGQNVYGYTF. The CDR3 nucleotides are TGTGCCAGCAGCTTAGTCGGGGGACAGAACGTCTATGGCTACACCTTC.

V is TRBV2 and J is TRBJ1-5; unclear D gene. V was pared by 8 bases and J by 0 bases, with 14 bases between. The CDR3 spans 15 residues. Looked up from germline, CDR1 is SNHLY and CDR2 is FYNNEI. CDR3 nucleotide sequence: TGTGCCAGCCTCCCGGGGAAGTATAGCAATCAGCCCCAGCATTTT. Protein product: CASLPGKYSNQPQHF.

The rearrangement joins TRBV4-3 to TRBJ1-2; D ambiguous. There are 14 residues in the CDR3. Germline V CDR1 and CDR2: LGHNA, YSLEER. V lost 1 base and J lost 0, with 6 bases in between. CDR3: CASSQVLTNYGYTF. The DNA for the CDR3 is TGCGCCAGCAGCCAAGTGTTAACTAACTATGGCTACACCTTC.

The CDR3 spells CAWMRESTDTQYF. The CDR3 DNA follows: TGTGCCTGGATGCGGGAGAGCACAGATACGCAGTATTTT. This chain uses TRBV30 with TRBJ2-3, with 7 bases identical to TRBD2. This CDR3 has 13 residues. Unmatched junction bases numbered 1, after V lost 4 bases and J lost 0 bases. Germline V gene lookup returns CDR1 GTSNPN and CDR2 SVGIG (reference sequence).

The V gene is TRBV5-6, the J gene TRBJ2-3, with 7 positions matching TRBD1. CDR3 length: 14 amino acids. Trimming took 0 bases from V and 4 from J; bases not matched to a gene: 2. Germline V gene data show CDR1 as SGHDT and CDR2 as YYEEEE. The CDR3 reads CASSLGQGSDTQYF. The CDR3 DNA follows: TGTGCCAGCAGCTTGGGACAGGGCTCAGATACGCAGTATTTT.

The CDR3 DNA sequence: TGTGCCAGCAGCCAGGGACTAGCGGGCAACGAGCAGTACTTC. Its protein product is CASSQGLAGNEQYF. The chain recombines TRBV7-2 with TRBJ2-7; 12 bases match TRBD2. The germline V gene has CDR1 SGHTA and CDR2 FQGNSA. After removal of 5 bases from V and 5 bases from J, the junction contained 4 bases not matched to a gene. This CDR3 contains 14 residues.

The genes are TRBV28 and TRBJ2-1, with D tentatively TRBD2 (6 bases). Germline lookup yields CDR1 MDHEN and CDR2 SYDVKM. Deletions cut 7 bases from V and 0 bases from J, with 13 bases between. The CDR3 has 15 residues. This chain's CDR3 is CASTGLPYSYNEQFF. The CDR3 DNA reads as TGTGCCAGCACCGGACTACCTTACTCCTACAATGAGCAGTTCTTC.

The V gene is TRBV5-1, the J gene TRBJ2-5; TRBD2 agrees at 11 bases. CDR1 SGHRS and CDR2 YFSETQ come from the germline V gene. The CDR3 has 14 amino acids. V shed 4 bases, J shed 4 bases, and the junction held 3 bases outside the gene matches. CDR3 DNA: TGCGCCAGCAGCACTAGCGGGAGAGGAGAGACCCAGTACTTC. This codes for CASSTSGRGETQYF.

This chain uses TRBV7-2 with TRBJ2-7, with 7 bases that match TRBD2. Germline CDR1 is SGHTA and CDR2 is FQGNSA. The CDR3 length is 15 residues. Trimming cost V 3 bases and J 5 bases; bases outside gene matches: 10. The CDR3, as DNA: TGTGCCAGCAGCTTTTACCGAGCGGGAAACAACGAGCAGTACTTC. Translating it yields CASSFYRAGNNEQYF.

The chain links TRBV6-5 to TRBJ2-1; D may be TRBD2 (7 bases). The germline V gene has CDR1 MNHEY and CDR2 SVGAGI. CDR3 length: 12 residues. Between the trimmed V and J ends, which lost 9 bases and 4 bases, there was a span of 10 bases. CDR3 sequence: CASGGAYNEQFF. DNA of the CDR3: TGTGCCAGTGGGGGGGCTTACAATGAGCAGTTCTTC.

The chain links TRBV5-1 to TRBJ1-4, with 9 bases identical to TRBD1. The CDR3 has 16 amino acids. Germline CDR1 SGHRS, CDR2 YFSETQ. V was pared by 4 bases and J by 7 bases, with 11 bases of the junction left unmatched. This CDR3 is CASSTGTGTALEKLFF. The CDR3 bases are TGCGCCAGCAGCACTGGGACAGGGACGGCACTTGAAAAACTGTTTTTT.

V and J are TRBV9 and TRBJ2-7; D perhaps matches TRBD1 (5 bases). From germline, CDR1 is SGDLS and CDR2 YYNGEE. The CDR3 contains 14 residues. Trimming left V 4 bases short and J 1 base short, with 12 bases between. The CDR3 reads CASSSSTDSYEQYF. In DNA, the CDR3 is TGTGCCAGCAGCTCGTCGACAGATTCCTACGAGCAGTACTTC.